One TCR beta chain is described in this entry. Its target is unknown. The data derive from a study of T-cell reconstitution after alpha-beta-depleted transplantation in children. Findings and limits, study-wide: There were reportedly several hundred expanded graft clones from which alpha-beta T cells came about two months after transplant.

The CDR3 spans 17 residues. CDR1 DFQATT and CDR2 SNEGSKA come from the germline V gene (reference sequence). V was pared by 3 bases and J by 3 bases, with 22 bases between. Unique molecular identifiers were incorporated into the prepared TCRbeta library. A single record per CDR3 protein comes from TCRdb applying MiXCR to the PCR reads. The repertoire consists of almost 500,000 distinct CDR3 sequences, with over 9.5% occurring once and the leading ten covering around 2.2%. This TCR was sampled from a child under 10 years old with inherited bone marrow failure, due to receive a stem cell transplant. Sequenced here: PBMCs, sampled before TCRalphabeta/CD19-depleted stem cell transplant. The chain uses TRBV20-1 and TRBJ2-3; possibly TRBD1 for D (6 bases). The CDR3 sequence is CSASGAWTVVGTDTQYF. The CDR3 bases are TGCAGTGCTAGTGGGGCCTGGACAGTGGTAGGTACAGATACGCAGTATTTT.